What follows are 29 T cell receptor beta chains derived from one specimen sequenced in a study of a mutant IDH1 vaccine in newly diagnosed glioma. Time point indicated: baseline, week 1 (first vaccination visit). Treatment given: pre-vaccination baseline after standard-of-care therapy. Method: immunoSEQ multiplex PCR; TCRdb's copy keeps in-frame clones and lacks some. This table has about 51,000 clones, 70% to 80% appearing once. Specimen: PBMCs, collected from a glioma patient treated with radiotherapy, temozolomide or both. The source of these receptors is a woman aged 40 to 55 with glioma.

The rearrangement uses TRBV4-1 and TRBJ1-6; 7 nucleotides line up with TRBD1. The trim removed 0 bases at V and 7 bases at J, leaving 15 bases unmatched. Germline loops: CDR1 MGHRA, CDR2 YSYEKL. The CDR3 loop spans 19 amino acids. CDR3 sequence: CASSQEGAPQGPMNSPLHF. The DNA of the CDR3 is TGCGCCAGCAGCCAAGAAGGGGCCCCACAGGGGCCTATGAATTCACCCCTCCACTTT.

This chain connects TRBV18 to TRBJ1-2; 8 nucleotides line up with TRBD1. Germline CDR1 reads KGHSH; CDR2 reads LQKENI. This CDR3 comprises 14 residues. V trimming: 6 bases; J trimming: 3 bases; junction bases outside the gene matches: 6. Here the CDR3 DNA reads TGTGCCAGCTCTCTCCCAGGGGGCCACTATGGCTACACCTTC. Encoded protein: CASSLPGGHYGYTF.

The count of this clone is one. V usage is TRBV5-1 and J usage is TRBJ1-4; D unresolved. Germline V CDR1 and CDR2: SGHRS, YFSETQ. CDR3 size: 14 residues. V dropped 3 bases and J dropped 1 base, with 7 bases sitting between them. CDR3 region: CASSWGETNEKLFF. The CDR3 DNA reads as TGCGCCAGCAGCTGGGGAGAAACTAATGAAAAACTGTTTTTT. Looking up the rest from reference TRBV5-1 and TRBJ1-4 gives the full variable domain: KAGVTQTPRYLIKTRGQQVTLSCSPISGHRSVSWYQQTPGQGLQFLFEYFSETQRNKGNFPGRFSGRQFSNSRSEMNVSTLELGDSALYLCASSWGETNEKLFFGSGTQLSVL.

The V gene is TRBV25-1, the J gene TRBJ1-5; no firm D call. Trimming cost V 8 bases and J 0 bases, with 14 bases left between them. Germline CDR1 is MGHDK and CDR2 is SYGVNS. CDR3 size: 15 residues. CDR3 bases: TGTGCCAGCTATACGGAAGGGAATAGCAATCAGCCCCAGCATTTT. Protein sequence: CASYTEGNSNQPQHF.

In this sample, this clone turned up a few times. This chain joins TRBV18 and TRBJ1-1; maybe TRBD1 (6 bases). Between the trimmed V and J ends, which lost 1 base and 8 bases, there was a span of 14 bases. Germline CDR1 and CDR2: KGHSH and LQKENI. This CDR3 has 14 residues. The CDR3 loop reads CASSPLFEGQEAFF. The CDR3 DNA reads as TGTGCCAGCTCACCACTTTTTGAGGGACAAGAAGCTTTCTTT.

Worth noting for this clone: Distinct nucleotide sequences in the sample also encode this CDR3. This chain links TRBV2 with TRBJ2-7; D is possibly TRBD1 (6 bases). This CDR3 has 13 residues. Germline CDR1 and CDR2: SNHLY and FYNNEI. Trimming removed 4 bases at V and 0 bases at J, with 7 bases between. The CDR3 here is CASSGTDSYEQYF. The CDR3 region has the DNA TGTGCCAGCAGTGGGACAGACTCCTACGAGCAGTACTTC. The full variable domain, rest sourced from reference TRBV2 and TRBJ2-7, is EPEVTQTPSHQVTQMGQEVILRCVPISNHLYFYWYRQILGQKVEFLVSFYNNEISEKSEIFDDQFSVERPDGSNFTLKIRSTKLEDSAMYFCASSGTDSYEQYFGPGTRLTVT.

This chain joins TRBV29-1 and TRBJ1-2; no firm D call. V lost 0 bases and J 6 bases, leaving 14 bases between the germline ends. Germline lookup yields CDR1 SQVTM and CDR2 ANQGSEA. This CDR3 spans 14 amino acids. The CDR3 sequence: CSVEDGGQRDGYTF. The CDR3 DNA follows: TGCAGCGTTGAAGACGGCGGGCAGAGAGATGGCTACACCTTC. The full variable domain, rest sourced from reference TRBV29-1 and TRBJ1-2, is SAVISQKPSRDICQRGTSLTIQCQVDSQVTMMFWYRQQPGQSLTLIATANQGSEATYESGFVIDKFPISRPNLTFSTLTVSNMSPEDSSIYLCSVEDGGQRDGYTFGSGTRLTVV.

A word on this clone: Within the sample, other DNA sequences also encode this same CDR3. The V gene is TRBV27, the J gene TRBJ1-1, with 10 bases lining up with TRBD1. V gave up 3 bases and J gave up 5 bases; unmatched junction bases: 0. This CDR3 comprises 13 residues. CDR1 and CDR2 (germline): MNHEY, SMNVEV (reference sequence). The CDR3 loop reads CASSLDRGTEAFF. For the CDR3, the DNA is TGTGCCAGCAGTTTGGACAGGGGGACTGAAGCTTTCTTT.

This sequence joins TRBV6-6 and TRBJ2-7; D is tentatively TRBD1 or TRBD2 (5 bases each). V was clipped by 7 bases and J by 0 bases, with 16 bases between them. The CDR3 runs to 15 residues. CDR1 is MNHNY, CDR2 SVGAGI, per germline (reference sequence). Here the CDR3 reads CASTPMGPSSYEQYF. CDR3 nucleotide sequence: TGTGCCAGCACCCCCATGGGACCGAGCTCCTACGAGCAGTACTTC.

This chain uses TRBV6-1 with TRBJ1-2; 8 nucleotides align to TRBD1. The trim removed 3 bases at V and 5 bases at J, leaving 5 bases unmatched. CDR3 length equals 14 residues. Germline assignment: CDR1 MNHNS and CDR2 SASEGT. The CDR3: CASSEKDREYGYTF. The DNA of the CDR3 is TGTGCCAGCAGTGAGAAGGACAGGGAATATGGCTACACCTTC.

V is TRBV7-9 and J is TRBJ1-2, with 9 bases lining up with TRBD1. J gave up 6 bases and V 1 base, and 6 bases lay outside the gene matches. Germline lookup yields CDR1 SEHNR and CDR2 FQNEAQ (reference sequence). The CDR3 length is 15 residues. CDR3 region: CASSLGIGTGNGYTF. The CDR3 DNA is TGTGCCAGCAGCTTAGGTATAGGGACAGGGAATGGCTACACCTTC.

This clone was seen a few times. The chain recombines TRBV10-1 with TRBJ2-2; D unclear. This CDR3 contains 13 residues. V was clipped by 2 bases and J by 6 bases, with 7 bases between them. CDR1 WNHNN and CDR2 SYGVQD come from the germline V gene (reference sequence). CDR3 sequence (DNA): TGCGCCAGCAGTGAGCCAGCAGCCGGGGAGCTGTTTTTT. This sequence encodes CASSEPAAGELFF.

The chain carries TRBV6-1 and TRBJ1-5; TRBD1 matches 7 bases. CDR3 size: 16 residues. Trimming removed 4 bases from V and 0 bases from J; junction bases left unmatched: 6. Germline V gives CDR1 MNHNS, CDR2 SASEGT. The CDR3 nucleotides read TGTGCCAGCAGTGTCGTACAGGGGTATAGCAATCAGCCCCAGCATTTT. Its protein product is CASSVVQGYSNQPQHF.

This chain uses TRBV2 with TRBJ1-4, with D possibly matching TRBD1 (5 bases). Germline V gene lookup returns CDR1 SNHLY and CDR2 FYNNEI. V was pared by 2 bases and J by 4 bases, with 14 bases between. The CDR3 is 16 residues long. The CDR3 sequence is CASSEQSVRVNEKLFF. CDR3 in DNA: TGTGCCAGCAGTGAACAGTCGGTCAGGGTTAATGAAAAACTGTTTTTT. The complete variable domain, with remaining parts taken from reference TRBV2 and TRBJ1-4, reads EPEVTQTPSHQVTQMGQEVILRCVPISNHLYFYWYRQILGQKVEFLVSFYNNEISEKSEIFDDQFSVERPDGSNFTLKIRSTKLEDSAMYFCASSEQSVRVNEKLFFGSGTQLSVL.

In its sample, this clone was seen once. The chain joins TRBV27 to TRBJ1-2, with a possible D match to TRBD1 (5 bases). V was shortened by 2 bases and J by 4 bases, with 14 bases between the two germline ends. This CDR3 is 15 amino acids long. CDR1 and CDR2 (germline): MNHEY, SMNVEV (reference sequence). CDR3 in amino acids: CASSLGGGDGYGYTF. As DNA, the CDR3 is TGTGCCAGCAGTTTAGGGGGTGGTGATGGCTATGGCTACACCTTC.

The chain employs TRBV18 and TRBJ2-2, with TRBD1 matching 9 bases. V lost 4 bases to trimming and J lost 1 base; unmatched junction nucleotides: 4. Germline V gene sequence: CDR1 KGHSH, CDR2 LQKENI. The CDR3 contains 16 residues. CDR3 sequence: CASSLPDRGNTGELFF. The CDR3 DNA is TGTGCCAGCTCACTCCCGGACAGGGGGAACACCGGGGAGCTGTTTTTT.

The chain recombines TRBV7-2 with TRBJ2-5, with D maybe TRBD2 (5 bases). Germline V gives CDR1 SGHTA, CDR2 FQGNSA. The CDR3 extends over 13 amino acids. V was shortened by 1 base and J by 6 bases, with 9 bases between the two germline ends. The CDR3 region is CASSLGSGKTQYF. The CDR3 DNA sequence: TGTGCCAGCAGCTTAGGGTCGGGGAAGACCCAGTACTTC.

This sequence joins TRBV10-2 and TRBJ2-5, with 9 bases aligning to TRBD1. This CDR3 has 13 amino acids. The ends lost 6 bases at V and 4 bases at J; junction bases unmatched: 3. CDR1 and CDR2 from the germline V gene are WSHSY and SAAADI. The CDR3: CASRDRGSETQYF. The CDR3 nucleotides read TGCGCCAGCAGGGACAGGGGATCAGAGACCCAGTACTTC.

The chain joins TRBV5-4 to TRBJ2-5; TRBD2 matches 9 bases. Trimming at V came to 4 bases and at J to 4 bases, leaving 5 bases not matched to a gene. Germline assignment: CDR1 SGHNT and CDR2 YYREEE (reference sequence). CDR3 length equals 14 residues. As DNA, the CDR3 is TGTGCCAGCAGCCCGACTAGCGGCCCAGAGACCCAGTACTTC. It specifies CASSPTSGPETQYF.

This clone was recorded once. The chain joins TRBV7-2 to TRBJ2-7, with D possibly being TRBD2 (5 bases). The CDR3 is made up of 15 amino acids. CDR1 SGHTA and CDR2 FQGNSA come from the germline V gene. V gave up 5 bases and J gave up 2 bases, with 16 bases separating them. The DNA for the CDR3 is TGTGCCAGCAGCCCCCAGCGGCGGCCCCCCTACGAGCAGTACTTC. It specifies CASSPQRRPPYEQYF.

CDR3 in DNA: TGTGCCTGGAGGCCGACAGAGAACACCGGGGAGCTGTTTTTT. This encodes CAWRPTENTGELFF. J is TRBJ2-2 and V is TRBV30; D may be TRBD1 (5 bases). The germline V gene has CDR1 GTSNPN and CDR2 SVGIG (reference sequence). The CDR3 covers 14 residues. With 3 bases removed from V and 1 base from J, the gap between germline ends came to 9 bases.

The rearrangement links TRBV18 to TRBJ1-4, with D uncertain. V was clipped by 5 bases and J by 5 bases, with 15 bases between them. CDR1 and CDR2 from the germline V gene are KGHSH and LQKENI. The CDR3 has 15 amino acids. The CDR3 sequence is CASSSSGNPNEKLFF. The CDR3 nucleotides are TGTGCCAGCTCATCCTCCGGGAACCCGAATGAAAAACTGTTTTTT.

This clone was seen once. The V call is TRBV6-5, the J call TRBJ1-4, with D possibly being TRBD1 (5 bases). V lost 2 bases, J lost 0 bases, and 10 bases lay in between. Germline CDR1 MNHEY, CDR2 SVGAGI. The CDR3 consists of 16 residues. CDR3 sequence reads: CASSYRPGPTNEKLFF. In DNA, the CDR3 is TGTGCCAGCAGTTACAGGCCAGGGCCAACTAATGAAAAACTGTTTTTT.

This clone occurred a few times. The gene calls are TRBV6-1 and TRBJ1-5; D unresolved. The CDR3 is 16 residues long. CDR1 is MNHNS, CDR2 SASEGT, per germline. V shed 0 bases and J shed 5 bases, with 14 bases lying between them. CDR3: CASSEAGRRRYQPQHF. The DNA of the CDR3 is TGTGCCAGCAGTGAAGCCGGAAGACGAAGGTATCAGCCCCAGCATTTT.

The rearrangement uses TRBV6-1 and TRBJ2-1; tentatively, D is TRBD1 (5 bases). V lost 4 bases, J lost 8 bases, and 12 bases lay in between. This CDR3 has 13 residues. Germline V lookup: CDR1 MNHNS, CDR2 SASEGT. The CDR3 region is CASSVQGLDEQFF. The CDR3 bases are TGTGCCAGCAGTGTCCAGGGCCTGGATGAGCAGTTCTTC.

This chain connects TRBV6-5 to TRBJ1-2; D might be TRBD1 (6 bases). CDR1 MNHEY and CDR2 SVGAGI come from the germline V gene. The length of the CDR3 is 13 residues. The V gene lost 6 bases and the J gene lost 4 bases, with 12 bases spanning the gap. The CDR3: CASSLGQPYGYTF. The DNA of the CDR3 is TGTGCCAGCAGCCTTGGACAGCCCTATGGCTACACCTTC.

The chain combines TRBV7-9 with TRBJ2-2, with TRBD1 matching 10 bases. CDR1 is SEHNR and CDR2 is FQNEAQ in the germline V gene (reference sequence). V was clipped by 5 bases and J by 7 bases; unmatched bases: 7. The CDR3 has 15 amino acids. The CDR3 loop reads CASSTTGGAGGELFF. CDR3 bases: TGTGCCAGCAGCACGACAGGGGGCGCAGGCGGGGAGCTGTTTTTT.

This chain links TRBV5-6 with TRBJ2-1; possibly TRBD2 for D (5 bases). CDR3 length equals 12 residues. V dropped 3 bases and J dropped 7 bases, with 8 bases sitting between them. CDR1 and CDR2 from the germline V gene are SGHDT and YYEEEE. The CDR3 nucleotides are TGTGCCAGCAGCTCGGGGTGGAATGAGCAGTTCTTC. It specifies CASSSGWNEQFF.

This rearrangement joins TRBV6-5 to TRBJ1-6; D remains unclear. The CDR3 is 14 residues long. Trimming shortened V by 4 bases and J by 10 bases, and 14 bases separated the two germline ends. The germline V gene encodes CDR1 MNHEY and CDR2 SVGAGI. CDR3 coding DNA: TGTGCCAGCAGTTCCCGTGCGGGCCACTCACCCCTCCACTTT. Its translation is CASSSRAGHSPLHF.